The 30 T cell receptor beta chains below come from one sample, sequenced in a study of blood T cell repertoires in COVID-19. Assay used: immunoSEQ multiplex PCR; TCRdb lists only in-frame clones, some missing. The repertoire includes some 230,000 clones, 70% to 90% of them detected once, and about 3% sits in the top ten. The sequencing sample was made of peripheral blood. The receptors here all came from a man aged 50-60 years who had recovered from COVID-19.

In DNA, the CDR3 is TGTGCCAGCAGCGGGGGACTTGCTGGAAACACCATATATTTT. Translated, it gives CASSGGLAGNTIYF. The V call is TRBV11-2, the J call TRBJ1-3; D perhaps matches TRBD1 (5 bases). CDR3 size: 14 residues. V lost 5 bases and J lost 2, with 10 bases in between. CDR1 is SGHAT, CDR2 FQNNGV, per germline.

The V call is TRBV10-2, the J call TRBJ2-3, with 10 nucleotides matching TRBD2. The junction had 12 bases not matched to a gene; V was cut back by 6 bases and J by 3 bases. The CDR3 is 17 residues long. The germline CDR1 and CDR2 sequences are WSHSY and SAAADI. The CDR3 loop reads CASRAGGTFWGTDTQYF. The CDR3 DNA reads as TGCGCCAGCAGAGCGGGAGGGACCTTCTGGGGGACAGATACGCAGTATTTT.

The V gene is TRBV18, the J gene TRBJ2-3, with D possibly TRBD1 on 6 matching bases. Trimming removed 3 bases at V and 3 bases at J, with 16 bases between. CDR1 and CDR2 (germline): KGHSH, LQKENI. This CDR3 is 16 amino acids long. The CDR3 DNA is TGTGCCAGCTCACCCAGGAAGGGGACAATAACAGATACGCAGTATTTT. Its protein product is CASSPRKGTITDTQYF.

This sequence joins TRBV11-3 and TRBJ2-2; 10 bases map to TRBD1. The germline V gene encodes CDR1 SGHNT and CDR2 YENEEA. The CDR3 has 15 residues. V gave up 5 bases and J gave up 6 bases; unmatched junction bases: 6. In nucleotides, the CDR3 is TGTGCCAGCAGCCACGACAGGGGGCGGGCCGGGGAGCTGTTTTTT. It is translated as CASSHDRGRAGELFF.

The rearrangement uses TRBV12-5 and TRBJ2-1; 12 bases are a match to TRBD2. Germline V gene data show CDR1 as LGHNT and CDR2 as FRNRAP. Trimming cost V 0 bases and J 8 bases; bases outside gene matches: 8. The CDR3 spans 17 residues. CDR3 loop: CASGLVTSGRYHHEQFF. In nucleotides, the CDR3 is TGTGCTAGTGGTTTGGTAACTAGCGGGAGGTATCACCATGAGCAGTTCTTC.

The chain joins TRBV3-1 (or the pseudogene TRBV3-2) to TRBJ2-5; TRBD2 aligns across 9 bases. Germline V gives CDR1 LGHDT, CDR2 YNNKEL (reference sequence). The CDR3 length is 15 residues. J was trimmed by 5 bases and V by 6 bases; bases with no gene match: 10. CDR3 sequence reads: CASRPLAGYSETQYF. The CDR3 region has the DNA TGTGCCAGCAGACCCCTAGCGGGGTATTCGGAGACCCAGTACTTC.

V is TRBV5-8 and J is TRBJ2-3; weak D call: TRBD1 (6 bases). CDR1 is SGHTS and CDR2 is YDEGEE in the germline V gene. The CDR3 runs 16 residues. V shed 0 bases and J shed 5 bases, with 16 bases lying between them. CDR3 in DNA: TGTGCCAGCAGCTTGGGGGCAGGGGCGAGTGGAGATACGCAGTATTTT. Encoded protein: CASSLGAGASGDTQYF.

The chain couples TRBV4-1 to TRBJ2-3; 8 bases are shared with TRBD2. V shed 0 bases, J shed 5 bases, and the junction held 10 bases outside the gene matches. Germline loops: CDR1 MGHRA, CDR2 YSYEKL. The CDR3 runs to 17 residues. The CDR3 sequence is CASSQDQGAGAGDTQYF. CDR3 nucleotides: TGCGCCAGCAGCCAAGATCAGGGAGCGGGAGCGGGAGATACGCAGTATTTT.

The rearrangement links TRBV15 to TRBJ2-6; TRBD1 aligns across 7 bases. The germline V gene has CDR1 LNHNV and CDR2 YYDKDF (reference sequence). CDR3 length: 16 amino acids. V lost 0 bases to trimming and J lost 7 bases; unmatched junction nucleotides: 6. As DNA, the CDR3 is TGTGCCACCAGCAGAGATGCGAACAGGGGAGCCAACGTCCTGACTTTC. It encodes CATSRDANRGANVLTF.

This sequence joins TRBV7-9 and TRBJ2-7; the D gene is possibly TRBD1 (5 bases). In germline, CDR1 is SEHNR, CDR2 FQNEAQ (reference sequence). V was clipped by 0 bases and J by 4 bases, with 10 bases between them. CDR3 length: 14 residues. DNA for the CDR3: TGTGCCAGCAGCTTAGCGAGGCAGGGTTACGAGCAGTACTTC. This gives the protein CASSLARQGYEQYF.

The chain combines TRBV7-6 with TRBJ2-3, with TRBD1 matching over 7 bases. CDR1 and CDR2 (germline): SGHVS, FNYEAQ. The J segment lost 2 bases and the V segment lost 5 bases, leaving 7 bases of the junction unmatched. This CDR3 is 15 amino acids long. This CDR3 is CASSRDRGNTDTQYF. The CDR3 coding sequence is TGTGCCAGCAGCCGGGACAGAGGTAACACAGATACGCAGTATTTT.

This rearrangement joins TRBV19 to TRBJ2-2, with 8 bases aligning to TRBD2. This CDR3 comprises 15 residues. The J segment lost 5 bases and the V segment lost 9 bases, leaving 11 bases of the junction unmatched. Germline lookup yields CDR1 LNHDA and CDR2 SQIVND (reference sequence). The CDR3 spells CASYVRGGVTGELFF. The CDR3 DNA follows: TGTGCCAGCTACGTCCGGGGGGGCGTTACCGGGGAGCTGTTTTTT.

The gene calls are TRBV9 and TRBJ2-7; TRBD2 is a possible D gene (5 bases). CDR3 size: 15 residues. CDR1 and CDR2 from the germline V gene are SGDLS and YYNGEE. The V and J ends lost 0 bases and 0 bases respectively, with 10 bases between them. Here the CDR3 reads CASSVESGSSYEQYF. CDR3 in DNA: TGTGCCAGCAGCGTAGAGAGCGGCAGCTCCTACGAGCAGTACTTC.

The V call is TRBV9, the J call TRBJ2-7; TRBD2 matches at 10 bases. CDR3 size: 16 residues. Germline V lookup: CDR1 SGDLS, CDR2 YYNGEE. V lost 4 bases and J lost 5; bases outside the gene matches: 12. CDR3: CASSPRRLAGSDEQYF. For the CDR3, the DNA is TGTGCCAGCAGCCCCAGAAGACTAGCGGGCTCGGACGAGCAGTACTTC.

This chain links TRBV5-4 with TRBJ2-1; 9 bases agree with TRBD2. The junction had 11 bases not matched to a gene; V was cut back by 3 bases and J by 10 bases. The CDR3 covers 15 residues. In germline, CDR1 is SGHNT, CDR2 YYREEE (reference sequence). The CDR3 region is CASSSWAGGSVEQFF. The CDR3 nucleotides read TGTGCCAGCAGCTCGTGGGCGGGAGGGAGTGTAGAGCAGTTCTTC. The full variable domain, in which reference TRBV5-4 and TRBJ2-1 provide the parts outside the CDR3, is ETGVTQSPTHLIKTRGQQVTLRCSSQSGHNTVSWYQQALGQGPQFIFQYYREEENGRGNFPPRFSGLQFPNYSSELNVNALELDDSALYLCASSSWAGGSVEQFFGPGTRLTVL.

CDR3: CASSLQREITGELFF. The CDR3 DNA reads TGTGCCAGCAGCCTCCAGCGGGAGATCACCGGGGAGCTGTTTTTT. The rearrangement joins TRBV11-2 to TRBJ2-2, with TRBD2 identical over 8 bases. V gave up 5 bases and J gave up 4 bases; unmatched junction bases: 6. The CDR3 length is 15 residues. Germline V CDR1 and CDR2: SGHAT, FQNNGV. Using reference TRBV11-2 and TRBJ2-2 for the parts outside the CDR3, the full variable domain is EAGVAQSPRYKIIEKRQSVAFWCNPISGHATLYWYQQILGQGPKLLIQFQNNGVVDDSQLPKDRFSAERLKGVDSTLKIQPAKLEDSAVYLCASSLQREITGELFFGEGSRLTVL.

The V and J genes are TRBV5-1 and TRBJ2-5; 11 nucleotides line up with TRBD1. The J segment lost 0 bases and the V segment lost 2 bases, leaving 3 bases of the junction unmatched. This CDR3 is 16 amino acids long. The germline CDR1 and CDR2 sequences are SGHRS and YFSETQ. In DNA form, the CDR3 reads TGCGCCAGCAGCTTTCGGGACAGGGGGTACCAAGAGACCCAGTACTTC. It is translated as CASSFRDRGYQETQYF.

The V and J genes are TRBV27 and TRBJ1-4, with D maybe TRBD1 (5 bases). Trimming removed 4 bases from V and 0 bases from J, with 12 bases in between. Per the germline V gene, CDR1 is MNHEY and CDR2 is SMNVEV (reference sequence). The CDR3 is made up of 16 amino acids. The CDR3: CASSSPGKSTNEKLFF. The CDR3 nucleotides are TGTGCCAGCAGTTCACCAGGGAAATCAACTAATGAAAAACTGTTTTTT.

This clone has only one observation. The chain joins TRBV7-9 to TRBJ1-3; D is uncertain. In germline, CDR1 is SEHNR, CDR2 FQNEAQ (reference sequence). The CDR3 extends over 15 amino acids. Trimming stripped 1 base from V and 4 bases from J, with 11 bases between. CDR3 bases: TGTGCCAGCAGCTTAGTGTTCGCAGCGGGAAACACCATATATTTT. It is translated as CASSLVFAAGNTIYF.

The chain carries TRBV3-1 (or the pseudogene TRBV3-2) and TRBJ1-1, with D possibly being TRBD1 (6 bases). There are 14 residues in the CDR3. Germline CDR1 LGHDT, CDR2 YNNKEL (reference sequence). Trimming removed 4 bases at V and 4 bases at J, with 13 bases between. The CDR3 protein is CASSRFRGGTEAFF. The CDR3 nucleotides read TGTGCCAGCAGCCGCTTCAGGGGTGGCACTGAAGCTTTCTTT.

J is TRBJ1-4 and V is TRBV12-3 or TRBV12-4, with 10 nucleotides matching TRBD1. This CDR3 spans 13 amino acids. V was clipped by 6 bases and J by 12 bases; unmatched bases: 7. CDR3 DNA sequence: TGTGCCAGCAGAAGGACAGGGGGAGGGGAACTGTTTTTT. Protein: CASRRTGGGELFF.

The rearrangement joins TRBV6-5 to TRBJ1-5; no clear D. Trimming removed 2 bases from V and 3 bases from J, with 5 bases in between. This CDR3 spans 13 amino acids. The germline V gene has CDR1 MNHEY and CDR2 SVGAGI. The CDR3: CASSYLLNQPQHF. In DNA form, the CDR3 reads TGTGCCAGCAGTTACCTTCTCAATCAGCCCCAGCATTTT.

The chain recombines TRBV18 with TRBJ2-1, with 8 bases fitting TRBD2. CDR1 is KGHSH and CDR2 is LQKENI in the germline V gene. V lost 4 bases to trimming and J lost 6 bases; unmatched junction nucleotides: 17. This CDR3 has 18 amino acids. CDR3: CASSLASGSSAGPNEQFF. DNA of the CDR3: TGTGCCAGCTCACTAGCCAGCGGGAGTTCTGCCGGTCCCAATGAGCAGTTCTTC.

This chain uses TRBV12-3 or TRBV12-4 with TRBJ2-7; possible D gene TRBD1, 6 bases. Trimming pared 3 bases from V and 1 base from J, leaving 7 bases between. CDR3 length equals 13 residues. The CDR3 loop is CASSLGASYEQYF. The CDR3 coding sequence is TGTGCCAGCAGTTTGGGGGCGTCCTACGAGCAGTACTTC.

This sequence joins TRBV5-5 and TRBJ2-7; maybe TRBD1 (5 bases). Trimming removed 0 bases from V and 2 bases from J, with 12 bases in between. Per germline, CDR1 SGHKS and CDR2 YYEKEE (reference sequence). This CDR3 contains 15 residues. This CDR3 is CASSLGSTAPYEQYF. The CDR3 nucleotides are TGTGCCAGCAGCTTGGGGTCGACAGCTCCCTACGAGCAGTACTTC.

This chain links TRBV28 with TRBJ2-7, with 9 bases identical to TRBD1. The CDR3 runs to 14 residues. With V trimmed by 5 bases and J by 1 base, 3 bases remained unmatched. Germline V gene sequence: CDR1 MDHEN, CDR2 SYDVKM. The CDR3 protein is CASSLGTGSYEQYF. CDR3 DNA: TGTGCCAGCAGTCTCGGGACAGGGTCCTACGAGCAGTACTTC.

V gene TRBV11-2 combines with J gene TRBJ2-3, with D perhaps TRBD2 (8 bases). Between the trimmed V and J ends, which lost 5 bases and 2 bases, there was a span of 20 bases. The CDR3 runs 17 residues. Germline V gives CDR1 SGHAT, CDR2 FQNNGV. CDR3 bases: TGTGCCAGCAGCCTGCAAGGGGGCGGGGGGAACACAGATACGCAGTATTTT. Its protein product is CASSLQGGGGNTDTQYF.

This CDR3 reads CASIDGRRVYSNQPQHF. The DNA of the CDR3 is TGTGCCAGCATTGATGGTAGGAGGGTTTATAGCAATCAGCCCCAGCATTTT. The chain couples TRBV21-1 to TRBJ1-5. TRBV21-1 is a pseudogene locus. The CDR3 loop spans 17 amino acids.

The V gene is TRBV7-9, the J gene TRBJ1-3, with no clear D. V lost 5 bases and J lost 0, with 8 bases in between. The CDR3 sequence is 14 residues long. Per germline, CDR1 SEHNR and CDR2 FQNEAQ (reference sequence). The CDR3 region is CASSLTISGNTIYF. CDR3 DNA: TGTGCCAGCAGCCTGACAATCTCTGGAAACACCATATATTTT. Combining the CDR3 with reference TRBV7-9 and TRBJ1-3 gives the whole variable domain DTGVSQNPRHKITKRGQNVTFRCDPISEHNRLYWYRQTLGQGPEFLTYFQNEAQLEKSRLLSDRFSAERPKGSFSTLEIQRTEQGDSAMYLCASSLTISGNTIYFGEGSWLTVV.

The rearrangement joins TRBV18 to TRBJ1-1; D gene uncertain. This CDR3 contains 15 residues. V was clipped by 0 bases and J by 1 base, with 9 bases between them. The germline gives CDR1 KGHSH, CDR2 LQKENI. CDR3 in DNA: TGTGCCAGCTCACCACCAAACCAGGAGAACACTGAAGCTTTCTTT. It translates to CASSPPNQENTEAFF.